This TCR beta chain derives from a study of blood T cell repertoires in COVID-19. V gave up 3 bases and J gave up 6 bases, with 18 bases separating them. This CDR3 has 15 residues. The germline gives CDR1 MNHEY, CDR2 SMNVEV (reference sequence). The table came from immunoSEQ multiplex PCR; TCRdb's copy has only in-frame clones and leaves some out. The repertoire includes about 180,000 clones, approximately 85% of them detected once, and approximately 9% sits in the top ten. The study recruited people aged roughly 18 to 89 years across around 23 US areas. Clinical history reported by participants formed the basis on which cohorts were assigned.

Sample: PBMCs or T cells enriched from blood (not recorded which). The chain employs TRBV27 and TRBJ2-7; D remains unclear. The receptor comes from a woman aged 18 to 35 who had recovered from COVID-19. The CDR3 DNA reads TGTGCCAGCAGTTTGGAATCCCAGAACTACTTCGAGCAGTACTTC. Protein product: CASSLESQNYFEQYF.